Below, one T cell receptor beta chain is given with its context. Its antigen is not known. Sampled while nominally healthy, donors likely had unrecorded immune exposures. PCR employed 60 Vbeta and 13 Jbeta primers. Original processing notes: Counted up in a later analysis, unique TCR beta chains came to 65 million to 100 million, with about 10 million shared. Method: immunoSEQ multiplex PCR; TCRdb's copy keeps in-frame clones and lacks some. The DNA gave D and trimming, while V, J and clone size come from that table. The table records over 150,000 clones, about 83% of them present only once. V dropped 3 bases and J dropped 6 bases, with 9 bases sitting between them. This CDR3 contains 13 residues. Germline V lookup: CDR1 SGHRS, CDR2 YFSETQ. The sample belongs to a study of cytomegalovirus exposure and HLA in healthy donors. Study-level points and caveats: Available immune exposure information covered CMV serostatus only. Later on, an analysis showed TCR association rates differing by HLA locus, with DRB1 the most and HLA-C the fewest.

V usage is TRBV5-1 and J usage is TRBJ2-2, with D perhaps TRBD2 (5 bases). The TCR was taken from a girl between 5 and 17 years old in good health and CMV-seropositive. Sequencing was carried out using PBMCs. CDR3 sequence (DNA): TGCGCCAGCAGCTACGAGGGCCCCGGGGAGCTGTTTTTT. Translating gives CASSYEGPGELFF. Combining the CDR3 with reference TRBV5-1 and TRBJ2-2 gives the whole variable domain KAGVTQTPRYLIKTRGQQVTLSCSPISGHRSVSWYQQTPGQGLQFLFEYFSETQRNKGNFPGRFSGRQFSNSRSEMNVSTLELGDSALYLCASSYEGPGELFFGEGSRLTVL.